These 6 T cell receptor beta chains came from one sample sequenced in a study of blood T cell repertoires in COVID-19. Generated by immunoSEQ multiplex PCR, the TCRdb table keeps only in-frame clones and is missing some. The sample holds under 95,000 clones, roughly 90% seen once. Sequencing was carried out using peripheral blood. All receptors derive from a man aged 50 or older with COVID-19, enrolled during active disease.

V is TRBV19 and J is TRBJ1-1; 8 bases map to TRBD1. CDR1 is LNHDA and CDR2 is SQIVND in the germline V gene (reference sequence). CDR3 length equals 15 residues. The trim removed 0 bases at V and 4 bases at J, leaving 4 bases unmatched. The CDR3 bases are TGTGCCAGTAGTATAGATGTAGGACAGGGCACTGAAGCTTTCTTT. Translation gives CASSIDVGQGTEAFF.

V gene TRBV4-3 combines with J gene TRBJ2-7; D remains unclear. The CDR3 sequence is 13 residues long. The ends were cut back, 1 base at V and 6 bases at J, with 10 bases in the middle. The germline CDR1 and CDR2 sequences are LGHNA and YSLEER. CDR3 amino acids: CASSQAPASEQYF. CDR3 bases: TGCGCCAGCAGCCAAGCCCCCGCGAGCGAGCAGTACTTC.

The chain joins TRBV2 to TRBJ2-1; unclear D gene. Trimming cost V 5 bases and J 3 bases, with 8 bases left between them. CDR3 size: 13 residues. Germline V gene sequence: CDR1 SNHLY, CDR2 FYNNEI. The chain's CDR3 is CASSSLVYNEQFF. DNA for the CDR3: TGTGCCAGCAGTAGCTTGGTCTACAATGAGCAGTTCTTC. Drawing the rest from reference TRBV2 and TRBJ2-1, the complete variable domain is EPEVTQTPSHQVTQMGQEVILRCVPISNHLYFYWYRQILGQKVEFLVSFYNNEISEKSEIFDDQFSVERPDGSNFTLKIRSTKLEDSAMYFCASSSLVYNEQFFGPGTRLTVL.

The V and J genes are TRBV6-5 and TRBJ2-3; possibly TRBD1 for D (6 bases). V lost 4 bases and J lost 1, with 12 bases in between. The CDR3 length is 15 residues. In germline, CDR1 is MNHEY, CDR2 SVGAGI. Written as DNA, the CDR3 is TGTGCCAGCAGTTTAATGGGGGCGCGCACAGATACGCAGTATTTT. It specifies CASSLMGARTDTQYF.

The chain has TRBV7-3 and TRBJ2-1, with TRBD2 as a possible D gene (6 bases). CDR3 length equals 15 residues. Trimming removed 5 bases at V and 2 bases at J, with 13 bases between. Germline CDR1 reads SGHTA; CDR2 reads FQGTGA. CDR3 region: CASSPVGGPYNEQFF. CDR3 DNA: TGTGCCAGCAGCCCGGTGGGGGGTCCCTACAATGAGCAGTTCTTC.

As DNA, the CDR3 is TGTGCCAGCAGCAGGATGGAGGACCTGGACAGGGGAAAAGAGACCCAGTACTTC. It translates to CASSRMEDLDRGKETQYF. This chain connects TRBV21-1 to TRBJ2-5; the table's D call TRBD1 went unverified against the DNA. TRBV21-1 is a pseudogene segment. The CDR3 contains 18 residues.